These T cell receptor beta chains were read from a single sample in a study of OX40 agonist ivuxolimab in advanced cancers. Method: immunoSEQ multiplex PCR; TCRdb's copy keeps in-frame clones and lacks some. The profile shows around 70,000 clones, over 80% of them singletons. The sequences come from CD4+ or CD8+ T cells sorted from blood, collected in a trial of the OX40 agonist ivuxolimab. Receptor source: an adult with an advanced solid tumor such as melanoma, head and neck, liver or kidney cancer. The CDR3 runs from the conserved cysteine through the conserved F or W. A D gene is named only where the DNA matches it firmly. Rows give clone size only sometimes, using once, few, many, or a class for an expanded clone.

D gene	clone size	V gene	J gene	CDR3 DNA	CDR3 protein
NA	NA	TRBV14	TRBJ2-5	TGTGCCAGCAGCCAAGAGAGTACGCAAGAGACCCAGTACTTC	CASSQESTQETQYF
NA	NA	TRBV7-6	TRBJ2-7	TGTGCCAGCAGCTTAGTAGGAGGACTTCTACCCCACGAGCAGTACTTC	CASSLVGGLLPHEQYF
NA	NA	TRBV28	TRBJ1-1	TGTGCCAGCAGTTCGGTAAGACAGGTTCAAGCTTTCTTT	CASSSVRQVQAFF
NA	once	TRBV2	TRBJ1-4	TGTGCCAGCTTGCGGGAAAATGAAAAACTGTTTTTT	CASLRENEKLFF
NA	NA	TRBV6-6	TRBJ2-3	TGTGCCAGCAGTGGGATCGGCCCAGATACGCAGTATTTT	CASSGIGPDTQYF
NA	NA	TRBV19	TRBJ2-7	TGTGCCAGTAGCCTTACTAGCACCTACGAGCAGTACTTC	CASSLTSTYEQYF
TRBD1	NA	TRBV4-1	TRBJ1-6	TGCGCCAGCAGCCAGTGGGACAGCAATTATAATTCACCCCTCCACTTT	CASSQWDSNYNSPLHF
NA	NA	TRBV5-5	TRBJ1-2	TGTGCCAGCAGCTTGGACAGGGTAGAGGATGGCTACACCTTC	CASSLDRVEDGYTF
NA	NA	TRBV29-1	TRBJ2-5	TGCAGCGTTGAAGATCGGGAGTGGGCTCAAGAGACCCAGTACTTC	CSVEDREWAQETQYF
NA	NA	TRBV4-2	TRBJ2-7	TGTGCCAGCAGTCACCTCGGGACGGAATCCTACGAGCAGTACTTC	CASSHLGTESYEQYF
NA	NA	TRBV5-6	TRBJ2-7	TGTGCCAGCAGCTTTCTCGGCAGCCCCTACGAGCAGTACTTC	CASSFLGSPYEQYF
NA	NA	TRBV30	TRBJ2-7	TGTGCCTGGAATCTGGGGCAGGGTGCCTACGAGCAGTACTTC	CAWNLGQGAYEQYF
NA	once	TRBV7-6	TRBJ2-7	TGTGCCAGCAGCCCCGTCTCTGGAGCCTACGAGCAGTACTTC	CASSPVSGAYEQYF
NA	NA	TRBV4-2	TRBJ1-1	TGTGCCAGCAGCCAAGGGACGGGTCTTGAAGCTTTCTTT	CASSQGTGLEAFF
NA	NA	TRBV9	TRBJ1-2	TGTGCCAGCAGCGTAAGGGCCCCACCTCAAAACTATGGCTACACCTTC	CASSVRAPPQNYGYTF
NA	NA	TRBV27	TRBJ1-1	TGTGCCAGCAGTTTAGGACCGGTGGGCACTGAAGCTTTCTTT	CASSLGPVGTEAFF
TRBD2	NA	TRBV6-5	TRBJ2-5	TGTGCCAGCAGTTACAGCGGGGGGGCTATGGAGACCCAGTACTTC	CASSYSGGAMETQYF
NA	NA	TRBV11-2	TRBJ2-5	TGTGCCAGCAGCTTGACAGGCGATGAGACCCAGTACTTC	CASSLTGDETQYF
TRBD2	NA	TRBV29-1	TRBJ2-7	TGCAGCGTCCTTTTGACTAGCGGGAGGGCCGGATACGAGCAGTACTTC	CSVLLTSGRAGYEQYF
NA	NA	TRBV27	TRBJ2-3	TGTGCCAGCAGCCCTCTTTCCCGGGCTAGCACAGATACGCAGTATTTT	CASSPLSRASTDTQYF
TRBD1	NA	TRBV7-3	TRBJ2-7	TGTGCCAGCAGCCCTACCGGGACAGGAGACCGCGAGCAGTACTTC	CASSPTGTGDREQYF
NA	NA	TRBV7-9	TRBJ2-6	TGTGCCAGCAGTTCTCCCCGCGGACAGAACTCTGGGGCCAACGTCCTGACTTTC	CASSSPRGQNSGANVLTF
TRBD1	NA	TRBV19	TRBJ1-5	TGTGCCAGCTCCCCTTTAGGACAGGGTTCCTTCAATCAGCCCCAGCATTTT	CASSPLGQGSFNQPQHF
NA	NA	TRBV7-3	TRBJ2-1	TGTGCCAGCAGCCCCCTATCCGGGACTGAGATTTACAATGAGCAGTTCTTC	CASSPLSGTEIYNEQFF